The rows below give T cell receptor beta chains drawn from one sample of a study of immune characterization of retroperitoneal liposarcoma. Via MiXCR, TCRdb re-called the PCR reads, giving one row per CDR3 protein. Here the sample spans about 10,000 distinct CDR3 sequences, 37% being singletons. The source material was tumor tissue. These receptor sequences come from a male donor with retroperitoneal liposarcoma. CDR3s leave out the opening cysteine and the closing phenylalanine or tryptophan.

V gene,J gene,CDR3 protein
TRBV6-1,TRBJ2-3,ASSEVRDTQY
TRBV25-1,TRBJ1-1,ASSEPQNTEAF
TRBV6-8,TRBJ2-1,ASSLAPPGYNEQF
TRBV6-4,TRBJ2-1,ASSDGLAGGEQF
TRBV11-2,TRBJ2-1,ASSPLSTGAAYEQF
TRBV7-2,TRBJ2-1,ASSAQGGVSYNEQF
TRBV25-1,.,ASSDRGQGVGPALETQY
TRBV12-5,TRBJ2-6,ASGSPSRDRPNSGANVLT
TRBV7-2,TRBJ2-3,ASSPVLRAETGKFADTQY
TRBV10-1,TRBJ2-1,ASSEYRANNEQF
TRBV27,TRBJ2-5,ASSLSPSSGTQY
TRBV6-1,TRBJ1-1,ASSYGGNTEAF
TRBV12-3/TRBV12-4,TRBJ2-1,ASSLGGQGTETQF
TRBV12-3/TRBV12-4,TRBJ2-1,ASSTAGTSGSYNEQF
TRBV6-1,.,ASSPTGGTYEQY
TRBV6-1,TRBJ2-1,ASRKFSGLAGGLREQF
TRBV7-8,.,ASSLGDNEQY
TRBV6-1,TRBJ2-3,ASTPSLAGGRTSSTDTQY
TRBV12-3/TRBV12-4,TRBJ2-3,ASGVGGLGDTQY
TRBV6-1,.,ASRQGSYEQY
TRBV6-1,TRBJ2-7,ASSFQAGSYEQY
TRBV12-3/TRBV12-4,TRBJ2-1,ASSLYSGKQF
TRBV7-2,TRBJ2-6,ASISSRLSGANVLT
TRBV7-6,TRBJ2-1,ASSLTRLPYNEQF
TRBV7-2,TRBJ2-7,ASSIGGSLYEQY
TRBV6-6,.,ASSPEWRPYEQY
TRBV6-6,.,ASSYLGLADYEQY
TRBV6-1,TRBJ1-1,ASSQREGVPEAF